This paragraph covers one TCR beta chain sequence. Assay used: immunoSEQ multiplex PCR; TCRdb lists only in-frame clones, some missing. Of about half a million clones listed, 70% to 90% are singletons. This record comes from a study of Ad26.COV2.S vaccination and SARS-CoV-2 variants. About the study: The study gave Ad26.COV2.S intramuscularly, once or twice 56 days apart.

Germline V gives CDR1 MDHEN, CDR2 SYDVKM. V dropped 8 bases and J dropped 1 base, with 17 bases sitting between them. The CDR3 has 15 residues. The treatment: 15 to 20 received Ad26.COV2.S at low or high dose, single or two shots; several received placebo; per-sample allocation not given. On day 63 after the first injection, vaccine and placebo recipients gave samples. An 18-55-year-old adult in Boston served as donor. The chain combines TRBV28 with TRBJ2-5; perhaps TRBD2 as D (6 bases). Source: peripheral blood, taken in a trial of Ad26.COV2.S vaccine versus placebo. The TCR sequence derives from a person aged 18-60 years who received the Ad26.COV2.S COVID-19 vaccine or a placebo. CDR3 bases: TGTGCCAGCCGGGGGTTTAGCGCATTCCAAGAGACCCAGTACTTC. Amino acids: CASRGFSAFQETQYF.